The 19 T cell receptor beta chains given below trace back to one sample, sequenced in a study of blood T cell repertoires in COVID-19. TCRdb keeps only in-frame clones here, not all; method: immunoSEQ multiplex PCR. Among roughly 58,000 clones listed, just over 70% were seen once. Sequencing was carried out using PBMCs or T cells enriched from blood (not recorded which). The source is a woman in her sixties who had been exposed to COVID-19.

V gene TRBV5-1 combines with J gene TRBJ2-5, with 10 bases lining up with TRBD2. J gave up 5 bases and V 1 base, and 2 bases lay outside the gene matches. This CDR3 spans 14 amino acids. Germline CDR1 reads SGHRS; CDR2 reads YFSETQ. CDR3 loop: CASSLSGRDETQYF. CDR3 nucleotide sequence: TGCGCCAGCAGCTTGAGCGGGAGGGATGAGACCCAGTACTTC.

The chain is built from TRBV18 and TRBJ1-2, with 7 bases lining up with TRBD1. Trimming cost V 3 bases and J 8 bases; bases outside gene matches: 6. This CDR3 contains 13 residues. In germline, CDR1 is KGHSH, CDR2 LQKENI. The CDR3 DNA reads TGTGCCAGCTCACCCGACAGGGCGGAAGGCTACACCTTC. It translates to CASSPDRAEGYTF.

This chain uses TRBV5-4 with TRBJ2-1; 14 nucleotides line up with TRBD2. Losses at the gene ends were 6 bases for V and 7 bases for J; bases not matched to a gene: 6. Per germline, CDR1 SGHNT and CDR2 YYREEE (reference sequence). This CDR3 is built from 15 residues. CDR3 sequence (DNA): TGTGCCAGCAACCAGGGACTAGCGGGAGCAAATGAGCAGTTCTTC. Residues: CASNQGLAGANEQFF. Looking up the rest from reference TRBV5-4 and TRBJ2-1 gives the full variable domain: ETGVTQSPTHLIKTRGQQVTLRCSSQSGHNTVSWYQQALGQGPQFIFQYYREEENGRGNFPPRFSGLQFPNYSSELNVNALELDDSALYLCASNQGLAGANEQFFGPGTRLTVL.

The chain is built from TRBV5-4 and TRBJ1-2, with 10 nucleotides matching TRBD1. CDR1 SGHNT and CDR2 YYREEE come from the germline V gene (reference sequence). The CDR3 is made up of 13 amino acids. Trimming at V came to 4 bases and at J to 14 bases, leaving 11 bases not matched to a gene. In DNA, the CDR3 is TGTGCCAGCAGCGGGGACAGGGGCCTTGTGGAAACCTTC. The encoded protein is CASSGDRGLVETF.

J is TRBJ2-1 and V is TRBV19, with TRBD2 matching 8 bases. The CDR3 runs 13 residues. The junction had 5 bases not matched to a gene; V was cut back by 6 bases and J by 7 bases. CDR1 is LNHDA, CDR2 SQIVND, per germline (reference sequence). The chain's CDR3 is CASSSGGHNEQFF. The CDR3 region has the DNA TGTGCCAGTAGCTCGGGGGGGCATAATGAGCAGTTCTTC.

This clone was seen more than once but under ten times. The chain has TRBV29-1 and TRBJ2-7; D may be TRBD2 (7 bases). Germline V gene sequence: CDR1 SQVTM, CDR2 ANQGSEA. The CDR3 loop spans 13 amino acids. V lost 3 bases, J lost 6 bases, and 15 bases lay in between. The CDR3 DNA reads as TGCAGCGTTGACAGGGGAGGGGGTCCCGAGCAGTACTTC. Translating it yields CSVDRGGGPEQYF.

Many counts were recorded for this clone. The rearrangement uses TRBV27 and TRBJ2-2; no firm D call. Trimming took 5 bases from V and 0 from J, leaving 13 bases between them. Looked up from germline, CDR1 is MNHEY and CDR2 is SMNVEV (reference sequence). The CDR3 covers 16 residues. The CDR3 DNA reads as TGTGCCAGCAGTCGATTGCTAAGTACGAACACCGGGGAGCTGTTTTTT. Its protein product is CASSRLLSTNTGELFF.

This chain's CDR3 is CASSMQGNQPQHF. CDR3 bases: TGTGCCAGCAGCATGCAGGGCAATCAGCCCCAGCATTTT. The chain couples TRBV5-4 to TRBJ1-5; D uncertain. V lost 4 bases and J lost 2, with 7 bases in between. The CDR3 consists of 13 residues. Germline V gene lookup returns CDR1 SGHNT and CDR2 YYREEE (reference sequence).

The chain uses TRBV20-1 and TRBJ2-5; D call uncertain. CDR3 length: 12 residues. Germline V gene data show CDR1 as DFQATT and CDR2 as SNEGSKA (reference sequence). V lost 3 bases and J lost 1, with 6 bases in between. CDR3 sequence (DNA): TGCAGTGCTAGTTCCAGCCAAGAGACCCAGTACTTC. Its protein is CSASSSQETQYF.

Many counts were recorded for this clone. The chain recombines TRBV7-3 with TRBJ2-2, with a possible D match to TRBD2 (6 bases). Germline CDR1 and CDR2: SGHTA and FQGTGA. The CDR3 has 14 residues. Trimming cost V 5 bases and J 8 bases, with 15 bases left between them. The CDR3 DNA follows: TGTGCCAGCAGCAGCACCCTCGGGGGAGGGGAGCTGTTTTTT. Translated, it gives CASSSTLGGGELFF.

This clone was counted ten times or more. This chain joins TRBV30 and TRBJ1-4, with D possibly TRBD1 on 6 matching bases. The CDR3 length is 15 residues. Germline V gives CDR1 GTSNPN, CDR2 SVGIG (reference sequence). The V end lost 0 bases, the J end lost 4 bases, and 12 bases lay between the germline ends. CDR3 sequence reads: CAWSVIQGNNEKLFF. The CDR3, as DNA: TGTGCCTGGAGTGTCATTCAGGGGAATAATGAAAAACTGTTTTTT.

In this sample, this clone turned up a few times. The gene calls are TRBV7-9 and TRBJ1-2; D perhaps matches TRBD1 (6 bases). V dropped 6 bases and J dropped 0 bases, with 17 bases sitting between them. In germline, CDR1 is SEHNR, CDR2 FQNEAQ (reference sequence). The CDR3 contains 16 residues. CDR3 in DNA: TGTGCCAGCAGGTGGTACGGGGGGCGTACTAACTATGGCTACACCTTC. It specifies CASRWYGGRTNYGYTF.

Here the CDR3 reads CSVDTGNEAFF. The CDR3 DNA reads TGCAGCGTTGATACAGGAAATGAAGCTTTCTTT. The genes are TRBV29-1 and TRBJ1-1, with D perhaps matching TRBD1 (5 bases). Germline loops: CDR1 SQVTM, CDR2 ANQGSEA. V was trimmed by 3 bases and J by 7 bases, leaving 9 bases between them. CDR3 length equals 11 residues.

J is TRBJ2-3 and V is TRBV2; tentative D call: TRBD2 (6 bases). Trimming shortened V by 6 bases and J by 4 bases, and 20 bases separated the two germline ends. The CDR3 consists of 16 residues. Germline loops: CDR1 SNHLY, CDR2 FYNNEI. CDR3 region: CASRGGLAPPSDTQYF. The CDR3 DNA reads as TGTGCCAGCAGGGGAGGTCTAGCTCCTCCTTCAGATACGCAGTATTTT.

In its sample, this clone was seen many times. The chain carries TRBV7-9 and TRBJ1-6; TRBD1 matches at 8 bases. Trimming removed 5 bases from V and 13 bases from J; junction bases left unmatched: 10. This CDR3 region has 14 residues. The germline gives CDR1 SEHNR, CDR2 FQNEAQ (reference sequence). CDR3 bases: TGTGCCAGCAGCCTTGGACAGGGCAATAGGCCCCTCCACTTT. Translation gives CASSLGQGNRPLHF.

The chain joins TRBV28 to TRBJ1-2; D not certain. From germline, CDR1 is MDHEN and CDR2 SYDVKM. The ends were cut back, 8 bases at V and 3 bases at J, with 10 bases in the middle. There are 12 residues in the CDR3. CDR3 sequence reads: CASAEGYYGYTF. The CDR3 DNA reads TGTGCCAGCGCCGAGGGATACTATGGCTACACCTTC.

The rearrangement joins TRBV5-1 to TRBJ1-2, with D perhaps TRBD1 (6 bases). CDR3 length equals 15 residues. Trimming took off 3 bases at V and 3 bases at J, with 15 bases between the two ends. Germline lookup yields CDR1 SGHRS and CDR2 YFSETQ. The CDR3 DNA reads as TGCGCCAGCAGCTCTGGCGGGGGGCCGGACTATGGCTACACCTTC. Protein: CASSSGGGPDYGYTF.

In its sample, this clone was seen a few times. The V gene is TRBV20-1, the J gene TRBJ2-2; TRBD2 agrees at 8 bases. V was clipped by 3 bases and J by 5 bases; unmatched bases: 8. CDR3 length: 15 residues. Germline values: CDR1 DFQATT, CDR2 SNEGSKA (reference sequence). The CDR3 bases are TGCAGTGCTAGTCCCCCGGGACTAGGAACCGGGGAGCTGTTTTTT. This translates into CSASPPGLGTGELFF.

This clone was detected once. The chain has TRBV6-2 or TRBV6-3 and TRBJ1-1, with a tentative D call TRBD1 (6 bases). The V end was cut by 5 bases, the J end by 4 bases, with 11 bases between. Per the germline V gene, CDR1 is MNHEY and CDR2 is SVGEGT. The CDR3 runs 13 residues. The CDR3: CASSQGWGTEAFF. Written as DNA, the CDR3 is TGTGCCAGCAGTCAGGGGTGGGGCACTGAAGCTTTCTTT.